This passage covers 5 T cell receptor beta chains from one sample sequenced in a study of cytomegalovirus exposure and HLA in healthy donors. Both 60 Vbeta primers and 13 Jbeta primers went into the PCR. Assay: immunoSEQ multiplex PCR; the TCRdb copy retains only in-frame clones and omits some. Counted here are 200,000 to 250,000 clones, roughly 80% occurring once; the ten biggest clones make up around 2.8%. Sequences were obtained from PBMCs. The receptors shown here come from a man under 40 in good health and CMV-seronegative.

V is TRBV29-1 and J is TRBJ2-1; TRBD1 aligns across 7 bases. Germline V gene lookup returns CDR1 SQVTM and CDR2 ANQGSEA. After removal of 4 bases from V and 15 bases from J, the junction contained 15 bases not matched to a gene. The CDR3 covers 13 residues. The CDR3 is CSVVGDSRPTPFF. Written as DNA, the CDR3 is TGCAGCGTTGTGGGGGACAGTCGACCTACTCCGTTCTTC.

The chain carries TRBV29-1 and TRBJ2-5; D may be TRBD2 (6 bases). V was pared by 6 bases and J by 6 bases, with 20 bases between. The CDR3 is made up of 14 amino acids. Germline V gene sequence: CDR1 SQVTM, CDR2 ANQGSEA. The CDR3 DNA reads TGCAGCGTCCACCCCGGGACTCAAGCGAAGACCCAGTACTTC. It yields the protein CSVHPGTQAKTQYF.

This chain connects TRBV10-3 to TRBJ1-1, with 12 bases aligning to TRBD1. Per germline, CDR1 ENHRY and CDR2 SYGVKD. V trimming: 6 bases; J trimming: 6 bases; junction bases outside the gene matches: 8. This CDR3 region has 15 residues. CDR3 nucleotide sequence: TGTGCCATCAGGCCGGGACAGGGGGCCGACGCTGAAGCTTTCTTT. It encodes CAIRPGQGADAEAFF.

CDR3 sequence (DNA): TGCGCCAGCAGCTTGGACGGGACAGGGTTCTACGAGCAGTACTTC. Protein product: CASSLDGTGFYEQYF. The V and J genes are TRBV5-1 and TRBJ2-7, with 9 bases that match TRBD1. Unmatched junction bases numbered 4, after V lost 0 bases and J lost 3 bases. CDR3 length: 15 residues. CDR1 and CDR2 from the germline V gene are SGHRS and YFSETQ. The whole variable domain, filled in from reference TRBV5-1 and TRBJ2-7, reads KAGVTQTPRYLIKTRGQQVTLSCSPISGHRSVSWYQQTPGQGLQFLFEYFSETQRNKGNFPGRFSGRQFSNSRSEMNVSTLELGDSALYLCASSLDGTGFYEQYFGPGTRLTVT.

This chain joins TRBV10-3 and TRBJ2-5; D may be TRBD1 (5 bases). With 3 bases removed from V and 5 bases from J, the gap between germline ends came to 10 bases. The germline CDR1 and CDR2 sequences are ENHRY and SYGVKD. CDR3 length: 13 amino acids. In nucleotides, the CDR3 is TGTGCCATCAGTGAAGGGGTTGGGGAGACCCAGTACTTC. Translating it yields CAISEGVGETQYF.